This TCR beta chain was observed in a study of T cells expressing NK-cell markers. Whole-study context: It was from sorted CD3+CD56+NKG2C+, CD3+CD56+NKG2C- and CD3+CD56-NKG2C+ T cells that TCR beta repertoires came. Study-level points and caveats: Leadership of the CD3+CD56-NKG2C+ fraction also belonged to these clonotypes in four donors.

Per germline, CDR1 MNHEY and CDR2 SMNVEV (reference sequence). The CDR3 extends over 13 amino acids. Of note for this clonotype: Its antigen is unknown.

TCRdb re-analyzed the 5' RACE reads; it lists each CDR3 protein once, without DNA. This sample carries some 600,000 distinct CDR3 sequences, with around 3.3% going to the ten biggest clones. This clonotype was obtained from a man younger than 30 in good health. This sequence joins TRBV27 and TRBJ2-3. Sequenced sample: blood T cells: a sorted CD56 or NKG2C T cell subset, CD4+ or CD8+ T cells, or bulk PBMC T cells (not recorded which). CDR3 residues: CASSIETTDTQYF.